These 20 T cell receptor beta chains were sequenced from one sample in a study of early stage breast cancer tumors. TCRdb's copy holds only in-frame clones and misses some; the assay was immunoSEQ multiplex PCR. The sample yields 45,000 to 60,000 clones, 75% to 95% seen once. Sample: blood. Every receptor here comes from a person aged 70 to 85 with breast cancer.

This clone was seen just once. The chain couples TRBV7-2 to TRBJ1-4; possibly TRBD1 for D (6 bases). This CDR3 is built from 15 residues. Germline V gene data show CDR1 as SGHTA and CDR2 as FQGNSA. V lost 5 bases and J 4 bases, leaving 14 bases between the germline ends. For the CDR3, the DNA is TGTGCCAGCAGCGAACAAACAGGGAATAATGAAAAACTGTTTTTT. As protein: CASSEQTGNNEKLFF. Filled out from reference TRBV7-2 and TRBJ1-4, the complete variable domain reads GAGVSQSPSNKVTEKGKDVELRCDPISGHTALYWYRQSLGQGLEFLIYFQGNSAPDKSGLPSDRFSAERTGGSVSTLTIQRTQQEDSAVYLCASSEQTGNNEKLFFGSGTQLSVL.

This sequence joins TRBV5-4 and TRBJ2-7, with D tentatively TRBD2 (5 bases). Deletions cut 1 base from V and 3 bases from J, with 11 bases between. Germline assignment: CDR1 SGHNT and CDR2 YYREEE (reference sequence). CDR3 length: 14 amino acids. Here the CDR3 reads CASSLKIGDYEQYF. The CDR3 nucleotides read TGTGCCAGCAGCTTGAAGATCGGGGACTACGAGCAGTACTTC.

The genes are TRBV28 and TRBJ2-5, with D perhaps matching TRBD1 (6 bases). CDR1 is MDHEN, CDR2 SYDVKM, per germline. This CDR3 region has 16 residues. The ends were cut back, 2 bases at V and 1 base at J, with 14 bases in the middle. In DNA, the CDR3 is TGTGCCAGCAGTTTACACAGATCAGGGGTCCAAGAGACCCAGTACTTC. It translates to CASSLHRSGVQETQYF.

The chain has TRBV6-6 and TRBJ2-6; 8 bases align to TRBD1. The germline V gene has CDR1 MNHNY and CDR2 SVGAGI (reference sequence). This CDR3 region has 16 residues. With 6 bases clipped from V and 3 bases from J, the junction kept 7 bases outside the gene matches. CDR3 protein: CASRPTGDGGANVLTF. The CDR3 DNA reads TGTGCCAGCAGGCCGACAGGGGACGGTGGGGCCAACGTCCTGACTTTC.

The chain is built from TRBV7-2 and TRBJ1-2; possibly TRBD1 for D (5 bases). CDR3 size: 14 residues. Deletions cut 4 bases from V and 4 bases from J, with 13 bases between. Germline V CDR1 and CDR2: SGHTA, FQGNSA. The CDR3 protein is CASSSLTVTYGYTF. The CDR3 nucleotides read TGTGCCAGCAGCTCCCTGACAGTTACCTATGGCTACACCTTC.

The rearrangement joins TRBV11-2 to TRBJ2-2; 8 bases agree with TRBD2. V shed 8 bases, J shed 4 bases, and the junction held 6 bases outside the gene matches. Looked up from germline, CDR1 is SGHAT and CDR2 is FQNNGV. This CDR3 comprises 14 residues. CDR3 loop: CASAIRGGTGELFF. The CDR3 bases are TGTGCCAGCGCAATACGGGGGGGCACCGGGGAGCTGTTTTTT.

V gene TRBV7-9 combines with J gene TRBJ2-5, with 10 bases aligning to TRBD1. V shed 2 bases, J shed 3 bases, and the junction held 9 bases outside the gene matches. The CDR3 has 17 residues. Germline CDR1 is SEHNR and CDR2 is FQNEAQ (reference sequence). The CDR3 here is CASSLWSGTGAKETQYF. The CDR3 DNA is TGTGCCAGCAGCTTATGGTCGGGGACAGGGGCGAAAGAGACCCAGTACTTC.

This chain joins TRBV27 and TRBJ1-1; D may be TRBD1 (6 bases). V was cut by 4 bases and J by 4 bases, with 13 bases left in between. Germline V gene data show CDR1 as MNHEY and CDR2 as SMNVEV (reference sequence). This CDR3 has 14 residues. CDR3 sequence: CASSSTGYGTEAFF. CDR3 in DNA: TGTGCCAGCAGTTCGACAGGATATGGCACTGAAGCTTTCTTT.

The rearrangement joins TRBV19 to TRBJ2-7; D might be TRBD2 (6 bases). CDR1 is LNHDA and CDR2 is SQIVND in the germline V gene (reference sequence). Between the trimmed V and J ends, which lost 5 bases and 2 bases, there was a span of 13 bases. The CDR3 has 14 residues. The chain's CDR3 is CASSWGGGAYEQYF. The DNA of the CDR3 is TGTGCCAGTAGTTGGGGAGGAGGGGCCTACGAGCAGTACTTC.

The chain joins TRBV30 to TRBJ2-1; TRBD2 is a possible D gene (6 bases). V lost 3 bases and J lost 0, with 15 bases in between. Germline V CDR1 and CDR2: GTSNPN, SVGIG (reference sequence). This CDR3 has 16 amino acids. This CDR3 reads CAWSFAGTPSYNEQFF. CDR3 bases: TGTGCCTGGAGCTTTGCCGGGACTCCCTCCTACAATGAGCAGTTCTTC.

J is TRBJ1-5 and V is TRBV6-6; D not certain. V gave up 6 bases and J gave up 0 bases, with 9 bases separating them. Germline CDR1 MNHNY, CDR2 SVGAGI (reference sequence). The CDR3 runs to 14 residues. CDR3 residues: CASRPGDSNQPQHF. CDR3 DNA sequence: TGTGCCAGCAGACCCGGGGATAGCAATCAGCCCCAGCATTTT.

The J gene is TRBJ2-6, the V gene TRBV10-2, with D hard to call. Germline values: CDR1 WSHSY, CDR2 SAAADI. Trimming shortened V by 3 bases and J by 0 bases, and 6 bases separated the two germline ends. This CDR3 spans 15 amino acids. The CDR3 reads CASSDHSSGANVLTF. For the CDR3, the DNA is TGCGCCAGCAGTGATCACAGCTCTGGGGCCAACGTCCTGACTTTC.

CDR3 nucleotides: TGCGCCAGCAGGGGACAAGGATCGGGCACTGAAGCTTTCTTT. Encoded protein: CASRGQGSGTEAFF. The V call is TRBV5-1, the J call TRBJ1-1; D is possibly TRBD1 (6 bases). Deletions cut 5 bases from V and 4 bases from J, with 15 bases between. The CDR3 runs to 14 residues. Germline V gene data show CDR1 as SGHRS and CDR2 as YFSETQ. Full variable domain (missing parts from reference TRBV5-1 and TRBJ1-1): KAGVTQTPRYLIKTRGQQVTLSCSPISGHRSVSWYQQTPGQGLQFLFEYFSETQRNKGNFPGRFSGRQFSNSRSEMNVSTLELGDSALYLCASRGQGSGTEAFFGQGTRLTVV.

The chain joins TRBV11-2 to TRBJ1-5, with D perhaps TRBD1 (5 bases). Trimming stripped 2 bases from V and 0 bases from J, with 11 bases between. The germline CDR1 and CDR2 sequences are SGHAT and FQNNGV. This CDR3 has 16 amino acids. For the CDR3, the DNA is TGTGCCAGCAGCTTACGGGCGGGGCCTAGCAATCAGCCCCAGCATTTT. Translating gives CASSLRAGPSNQPQHF.

CDR3 sequence: CSVEPLTGSPLHF. The CDR3 coding sequence is TGCAGCGTTGAACCCCTGACAGGTTCACCCCTCCACTTT. The V gene is TRBV29-1, the J gene TRBJ1-6, with TRBD1 as a possible D gene (6 bases). There are 13 residues in the CDR3. V was pared by 2 bases and J by 9 bases, with 11 bases between. Germline V gene data show CDR1 as SQVTM and CDR2 as ANQGSEA.

The chain combines TRBV7-9 with TRBJ1-3; D might be TRBD1 (5 bases). V dropped 5 bases and J dropped 3 bases, with 20 bases sitting between them. CDR1 SEHNR and CDR2 FQNEAQ come from the germline V gene (reference sequence). This CDR3 has 17 residues. This CDR3 reads CASSEFPNRMHGNTIYF. DNA of the CDR3: TGTGCCAGCAGCGAATTTCCCAACAGGATGCATGGAAACACCATATATTTT.

V usage is TRBV6-1 and J usage is TRBJ1-5; possible D gene TRBD1, 6 bases. The germline V and J ends were trimmed by 8 bases and 3 bases, with 11 bases remaining between them. Germline CDR1 reads MNHNS; CDR2 reads SASEGT. The CDR3 contains 13 residues. CDR3 sequence reads: CASYGGPNQPQHF. CDR3 DNA sequence: TGTGCCAGCTACGGGGGGCCCAATCAGCCCCAGCATTTT.

The J gene is TRBJ1-2, the V gene TRBV27; D not certain. The V end lost 6 bases, the J end lost 5 bases, and 19 bases lay between the germline ends. The CDR3 has 15 residues. Germline CDR1 MNHEY, CDR2 SMNVEV (reference sequence). The CDR3 DNA reads TGTGCCAGCAGATTAACTGGGAGTACCTTATATGGCTACACCTTC. It is translated as CASRLTGSTLYGYTF.

The chain employs TRBV9 and TRBJ2-7, with D possibly TRBD1 on 6 matching bases. Per the germline V gene, CDR1 is SGDLS and CDR2 is YYNGEE. Trimming took 0 bases from V and 0 from J, leaving 19 bases between them. This CDR3 region has 18 residues. The CDR3 DNA reads as TGTGCCAGCAGCGTAGGAGTCTCGGTGTGGGACACCTCCTACGAGCAGTACTTC. Translating it yields CASSVGVSVWDTSYEQYF.

V usage is TRBV19 and J usage is TRBJ1-5, with D perhaps TRBD1 (5 bases). The CDR3 sequence is 13 residues long. Germline lookup yields CDR1 LNHDA and CDR2 SQIVND (reference sequence). Trimming took off 3 bases at V and 7 bases at J, with 10 bases between the two ends. This CDR3 reads CASSIQGGQPQHF. The CDR3 DNA follows: TGTGCCAGTAGTATCCAGGGTGGGCAGCCCCAGCATTTT. The whole variable domain, remainder taken from reference TRBV19 and TRBJ1-5, is DGGITQSPKYLFRKEGQNVTLSCEQNLNHDAMYWYRQDPGQGLRLIYYSQIVNDFQKGDIAEGYSVSREKKESFPLTVTSAQKNPTAFYLCASSIQGGQPQHFGDGTRLSIL.